This T cell receptor beta chain was identified during a study of response to subunit inactivated influenza vaccine. This clonotype was counted between two and nine times. The antigen is undetermined. Overall study results and limits: After each seasonal influenza vaccination, few new T cells are recruited, the authors suggested.

One entry per CDR3 protein, called by TCRdb with MiXCR from the RT-PCR reads. Seen here are 300,000 to 350,000 distinct CDR3 sequences, approximately 23% observed once, and the top ten hold around a tenth. The V and J ends lost 6 bases and 4 bases, in that order; junction bases with no gene match: 4. The CDR3 is made up of 13 amino acids. Sequenced material: PBMCs from blood, taken about 19 months after vaccination. The rearrangement uses TRBV12-3 or TRBV12-4 and TRBJ1-1, with 8 positions matching TRBD1. The sequence came from a man between 50 and 75 years old who received an inactivated influenza vaccine. The CDR3 DNA reads TGTGCCAGCAGGACAGGGGTGGTCACTGAAGCTTTCTTT. Translated: CASRTGVVTEAFF.